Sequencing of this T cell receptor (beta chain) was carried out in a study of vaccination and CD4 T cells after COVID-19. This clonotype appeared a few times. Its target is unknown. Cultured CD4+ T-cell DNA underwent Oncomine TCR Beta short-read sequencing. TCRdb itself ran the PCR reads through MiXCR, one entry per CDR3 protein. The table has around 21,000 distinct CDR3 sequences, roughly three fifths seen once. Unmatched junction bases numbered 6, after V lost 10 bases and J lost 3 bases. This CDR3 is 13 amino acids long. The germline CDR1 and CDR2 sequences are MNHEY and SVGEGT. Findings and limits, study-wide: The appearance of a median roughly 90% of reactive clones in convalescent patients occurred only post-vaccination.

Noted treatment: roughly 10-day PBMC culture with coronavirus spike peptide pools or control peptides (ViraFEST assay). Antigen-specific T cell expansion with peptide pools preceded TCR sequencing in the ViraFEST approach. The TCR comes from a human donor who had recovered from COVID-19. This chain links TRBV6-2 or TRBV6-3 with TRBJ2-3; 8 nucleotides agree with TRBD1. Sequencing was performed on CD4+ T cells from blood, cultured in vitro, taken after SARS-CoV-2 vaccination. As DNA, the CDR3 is TGTGCCACCTCCACAGGGGGAACAGATACGCAGTATTTT. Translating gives CATSTGGTDTQYF.